This TCR beta chain appears in the sequencing data of a study of blood T cells in healthy people across ages. The germline V gene has CDR1 MNHEY and CDR2 SVGAGI. The CDR3 length is 14 residues. The ends were cut back, 5 bases at V and 1 base at J, with 11 bases in the middle. The use of a sample-barcoded 5' primer and a J-beta primer mix characterized a second PCR of about 7 to 12 cycles. Each cDNA was tagged by a template-switch adaptor containing 12 random nucleotides. TCRdb fed the 5' RACE reads into MiXCR, producing one record per CDR3 protein. The sample records around 1,000,000 distinct CDR3 sequences, 35% to 40% being singletons. Study-wide findings and caveats: A roughly linear fall in TCR beta diversity per million T cells was seen with increasing age. It was not possible, with unsorted PBMCs, to conclusively compare naive and antigen-experienced cells. Possibly confounding the expanded clonotype changes was the fact that donor CMV status was unknown.

This clonotype was observed a handful of times. Its antigen is not identified. The sequence was obtained from a man younger than 35 in good health. The gene calls are TRBV6-5 and TRBJ1-1; possibly TRBD1 for D (6 bases). Sequenced: blood. The CDR3 is CASSRGLPNTEAFF. The CDR3 region has the DNA TGTGCCAGCAGTCGGGGGCTTCCGAACACTGAAGCTTTCTTT.